The table lists the clone carrying this T cell receptor beta chain with a count of one. Its antigen is not known. The CDR3 is made up of 12 amino acids. Germline V gene lookup returns CDR1 LGHNT and CDR2 FRNRAP. The V gene lost 4 bases and the J gene lost 8 bases, with 11 bases spanning the gap. This sample's time point: 266 days after commencement of treatment, after nivolumab therapy. Treatment noted: AdE1-LMPpoly-expanded autologous EBV-specific T-cell therapy followed by anti-PD-1 nivolumab. Produced via immunoSEQ multiplex PCR; TCRdb's table is partial and in-frame only. The sample lists about 21,000 clones, around four fifths seen once, with 25% to 40% in the top ten. This sample stems from a study of EBV T-cell therapy then PD-1 blockade in nasopharyngeal carcinoma.

Sequenced material: CD8+ T cells from blood, taken at day 266 from a patient whose treatment included autologous EBV-specific T cells and nivolumab. The gene calls are TRBV12-5 and TRBJ1-2; D uncertain. The sequence was obtained from a man aged 40-49 years with nasopharyngeal carcinoma. CDR3 nucleotides: TGTGCTAGTGGTTCCCCCCTTGGAGGCTACACCTTC. Translated: CASGSPLGGYTF.